The TCR beta chain described here comes from a study of cytomegalovirus exposure and HLA in healthy donors. Primers included in the PCR were 60 Vbeta and 13 Jbeta primers. Profiled with immunoSEQ multiplex PCR; TCRdb holds only in-frame clones, not every one. The sample records 140,000 to 150,000 clones, 77% being singletons. General study points: Presence/absence comparisons presumed near-even sequencing depth among donors. Highest at DRB1 and lowest at HLA-C, TCR association rates differed among HLA loci in a later analysis.

This clone has a handful of counts. Its specificity is unknown. Germline CDR1 is MGHRA and CDR2 is YSYEKL. With V trimmed by 5 bases and J by 3 bases, 4 bases remained unmatched. The CDR3 sequence is 14 residues long. This sequence was found in a male donor in good health and CMV-seronegative. The chain joins TRBV4-1 to TRBJ2-1; 7 bases align to TRBD1. The sequenced sample consisted of PBMCs. The CDR3 nucleotides read TGCGCCAGCAGCTCCCGACAGGGCTACAATGAGCAGTTCTTC. Residues: CASSSRQGYNEQFF.